One sample yielded the 31 T cell receptor beta chains listed below, sequenced in a study of T cells generated in artificial thymic organoids. Semi-nested PCR with reverse primers in the TRAC or TRBC constant regions amplified each chain separately. From the 5' RACE reads, TCRdb called clonotypes with MiXCR, one entry per CDR3 protein. The sample yields about 5,600 distinct CDR3 sequences, over 30% seen once. What was sequenced was naive CD8+ T cells from blood. This sample's subset: CD3+TCRalphabeta+CD8SP T cells; for blood, CD45RO-CCR7+ naive CD8+ T cells. The receptors shown here come from a human donor who gave cord blood stem cells for thymic organoid culture, a cardiac surgery patient who gave postnatal thymus, or a blood donor (not recorded which).

This clonotype was seen more than once but under ten times. The J gene is TRBJ2-1, the V gene TRBV4-1; 9 bases agree with TRBD1. Trimming cost V 3 bases and J 8 bases; bases outside gene matches: 5. The CDR3 is 14 amino acids. Germline V gene data show CDR1 as MGHRA and CDR2 as YSYEKL. The CDR3 nucleotides are TGCGCCAGCAGCCACGGACAGGGGTGGGATGAGCAGTTCTTC. It specifies CASSHGQGWDEQFF.

This clonotype was picked up a small number of times. The V and J genes are TRBV11-3 and TRBJ1-3; unclear D gene. The germline V gene has CDR1 SGHNT and CDR2 YENEEA. The length of the CDR3 is 15 residues. V gave up 8 bases and J gave up 2 bases, with 16 bases separating them. As DNA, the CDR3 is TGTGCCAGCTCCCAAGATTACTCCCCTGGAAACACCATATATTTT. Translated: CASSQDYSPGNTIYF.

This clonotype is deemed medium-sized (0.01 to 0.1%). The chain joins TRBV9 to TRBJ1-1; 9 bases are a match to TRBD1. The CDR3 extends over 18 amino acids. Germline assignment: CDR1 SGDLS and CDR2 YYNGEE. V dropped 3 bases and J dropped 0; count of bases not matched to a gene: 12. The CDR3 loop reads CASSAPRDREIMNTEAFF. The CDR3 nucleotides are TGTGCCAGCAGCGCACCGAGGGACAGGGAAATCATGAACACTGAAGCTTTCTTT.

In regard to this clonotype: A much larger clone lies a single base off, so this may be a read error. The DNA is left out, because the CDR3 cannot be placed on it with certainty; the CDR3 is given as TCRdb lists it. This rearrangement joins TRBV5-1 to TRBJ2-3; the table's TRBD1 call for D was not verified on the DNA. Germline V gene lookup returns CDR1 SGHRS and CDR2 YFSETQ. The CDR3 is made up of 15 amino acids, end residues included. The CDR3 sequence is CASSFAQGAADTLYF.

This chain joins TRBV7-7 and TRBJ2-5; TRBD2 agrees at 8 bases. Per the germline V gene, CDR1 is SSHAT and CDR2 is FNYEAQ (reference sequence). This CDR3 is 15 amino acids long. The trim removed 3 bases at V and 0 bases at J, leaving 3 bases unmatched. DNA for the CDR3: TGTGCCAGCAGCTTGGATAGCGGGAACCAAGAGACCCAGTACTTC. Encoded protein: CASSLDSGNQETQYF.

For this clonotype: The junction differs from germline at one of its ends, possibly a read error. The rearrangement uses TRBV4-1 and TRBJ1-3; D unresolved. The CDR3 sequence is 15 residues long. Germline-derived CDR1 and CDR2 are MGHRA and YSYEKL. Here the CDR3 reads CASSQVRAPGNTVYF. The CDR3 bases are TGCGCCAGCAGCCAAGTGAGGGCTCCCGGAAACACCGTATATTTT.

This chain links TRBV4-1 with TRBJ1-1, with TRBD1 matching 7 bases. CDR3 length: 16 amino acids. CDR1 is MGHRA and CDR2 is YSYEKL in the germline V gene. The ends lost 4 bases at V and 1 base at J; junction bases unmatched: 9. The CDR3 DNA sequence: TGCGCCAGCAGCCGAACTGCTGACAGGGCGAACACTGAAGCTTTCTTT. Translating it yields CASSRTADRANTEAFF.

This clonotype occurred a few times. Since no conserved phenylalanine or tryptophan closes the CDR3, a read error is the likely cause. The rearrangement joins TRBV7-9 to TRBJ1-1; no firm D call. The CDR3 totals 16 residues. Trimming removed 3 bases from V and 0 bases from J, with 14 bases in between. CDR1 is SEHNR, CDR2 FQNEAQ, per germline (reference sequence). The CDR3 loop reads CASSLKQRTLNTEAFL. The CDR3 region has the DNA TGTGCCAGCAGCTTGAAACAGCGGACCCTGAACACTGAAGCTTTCCTT.

V is TRBV6-9 and J is TRBJ2-5, with D possibly TRBD2 on 5 matching bases. V lost 8 bases to trimming and J lost 3 bases, with 22 bases between them. The germline CDR1 and CDR2 sequences are MNHGY and SVAAGI. This CDR3 has 16 amino acids. CDR3 bases: TGTGCCAGCGATGGCGACTACCAAAACAGAGAAGAGACCCAGTACTTC. Amino acid sequence: CASDGDYQNREETQYF.

J is TRBJ1-1 and V is TRBV11-2; 8 bases are a match to TRBD1. The CDR3 spans 17 residues. With 5 bases clipped from V and 3 bases from J, the junction kept 14 bases outside the gene matches. Germline V CDR1 and CDR2: SGHAT, FQNNGV. The CDR3 DNA reads TGTGCCAGCAGCCCCTCCGGGACAGGAGGATCGTACACTGAAGCTTTCTTT. Translating gives CASSPSGTGGSYTEAFF. Drawing the rest from reference TRBV11-2 and TRBJ1-1, the complete variable domain is EAGVAQSPRYKIIEKRQSVAFWCNPISGHATLYWYQQILGQGPKLLIQFQNNGVVDDSQLPKDRFSAERLKGVDSTLKIQPAKLEDSAVYLCASSPSGTGGSYTEAFFGQGTRLTVV.

The chain has TRBV4-1 and TRBJ1-4, with 11 bases lining up with TRBD1. The V gene end was trimmed by 6 bases and the J gene end by 8 bases; junction bases not matched to a gene: 2. This CDR3 comprises 13 residues. Germline assignment: CDR1 MGHRA and CDR2 YSYEKL. This CDR3 is CASRGTGGEKLFF. The CDR3 nucleotides are TGCGCCAGCAGAGGGACAGGGGGAGAAAAACTGTTTTTT.

On this clonotype itself: With a much larger clone just one base away, this may be a read error. The conserved final phenylalanine or tryptophan is absent from the CDR3, which likely points to a read error. The chain uses TRBV7-9 and TRBJ2-7; D call uncertain. The length of the CDR3 is 12 residues. V lost 2 bases, J lost 2 bases, and 4 bases lay in between. The germline V gene has CDR1 SEHNR and CDR2 FQNEAQ (reference sequence). The CDR3: CASSLSPYEQYC. The CDR3 DNA sequence: TGTGCCAGCAGCTTATCCCCCTACGAGCAGTACTGC.

The chain has TRBV6-5 and TRBJ2-5; 7 nucleotides agree with TRBD1. Germline-derived CDR1 and CDR2 are MNHEY and SVGAGI. This CDR3 has 15 amino acids. Trimming removed 1 base from V and 5 bases from J; junction bases left unmatched: 7. In DNA form, the CDR3 reads TGTGCCAGCAGTTACTGGGACAGCTCACACGAGACCCAGTACTTC. Its translation is CASSYWDSSHETQYF.

J is TRBJ2-1 and V is TRBV27; 10 bases line up with TRBD2. Germline loops: CDR1 MNHEY, CDR2 SMNVEV (reference sequence). CDR3 length equals 15 residues. Germline trimming cut 6 bases from V and 6 bases from J; bases unmatched to any gene: 8. CDR3 amino acids: CASSPLAGVSNEQFF. CDR3 nucleotide sequence: TGTGCCAGCAGCCCCCTAGCGGGAGTGAGCAATGAGCAGTTCTTC.

The chain uses TRBV29-1 and TRBJ2-1; D is unresolved. The length of the CDR3 is 13 residues. V was trimmed by 5 bases and J by 2 bases, leaving 10 bases between them. Germline V gene data show CDR1 as SQVTM and CDR2 as ANQGSEA. CDR3 protein: CSVPWGAYNEQFF. DNA of the CDR3: TGCAGCGTTCCCTGGGGTGCCTACAATGAGCAGTTCTTC.

Concerning this clonotype: Given a much more abundant clone one base away, this may be a read error. The gene calls are TRBV9 and TRBJ1-2; D not certain. Germline CDR1 is SGDLS and CDR2 is YYNGEE. Trimming shortened V by 6 bases and J by 3 bases, and 9 bases separated the two germline ends. The CDR3 totals 12 residues. DNA of the CDR3: TGTGCCAGCACCCGAGCTGACTATGGCTACACCTTC. Its translation is CASTRADYGYTF.

This clonotype is labeled as medium-sized (0.01 to 0.1%). The chain links TRBV29-1 to TRBJ2-6; perhaps TRBD2 as D (5 bases). This CDR3 comprises 16 residues. V lost 4 bases and J lost 4, with 17 bases in between. Per the germline V gene, CDR1 is SQVTM and CDR2 is ANQGSEA. The CDR3 sequence: CSVVSTGILGANVLTF. Written as DNA, the CDR3 is TGCAGCGTTGTTAGTACGGGGATCCTGGGGGCCAACGTCCTGACTTTC.

This clonotype is labeled medium-sized. The V gene is TRBV5-4, the J gene TRBJ2-7, with TRBD1 matching 9 bases. The ends lost 4 bases at V and 2 bases at J; junction bases unmatched: 7. There are 15 residues in the CDR3. The germline V gene encodes CDR1 SGHNT and CDR2 YYREEE (reference sequence). CDR3 nucleotide sequence: TGTGCCAGCAGCACTAGGACAGGGGCGGCCTACGAGCAGTACTTC. Protein: CASSTRTGAAYEQYF.

Note on this clonotype: A read error may be the cause here, since a much bigger clone is one base away. V is TRBV24-1 and J is TRBJ1-2; D gene ambiguous. CDR1 is KGHDR and CDR2 is SFDVKD in the germline V gene. CDR3 size: 13 residues. V lost 4 bases to trimming and J lost 3 bases, with 8 bases between them. CDR3 DNA: TGTGCCACCAGTGAATGGGCCTACTATGGCTACACCTTC. This sequence encodes CATSEWAYYGYTF.

The V and J genes are TRBV9 and TRBJ2-5; no reliable D call. Germline CDR1 is SGDLS and CDR2 is YYNGEE. This CDR3 is built from 14 residues. Trimming cost V 0 bases and J 1 base, with 7 bases left between them. The CDR3 DNA sequence: TGTGCCAGCAGCGTAGATGGTACCCAAGAGACCCAGTACTTC. Translating it yields CASSVDGTQETQYF.

Regarding this clonotype: It may be a read error: a sequence one base away is much more abundant. The V gene is TRBV5-5, the J gene TRBJ2-7; 8 nucleotides line up with TRBD1. The CDR3 spans 14 residues. V dropped 2 bases and J dropped 4; count of bases not matched to a gene: 5. Per the germline V gene, CDR1 is SGHKS and CDR2 is YYEKEE (reference sequence). The CDR3 DNA is TGTGCCAGCAGCTTACCGGGACAGGAGTACGAGCAGTACTTC. It yields the protein CASSLPGQEYEQYF.

Points on this clonotype: Germline is not matched at one junction end, which may reflect a read error. The chain employs TRBV14 and TRBJ2-3, with 7 bases lining up with TRBD2. The CDR3 length is 17 residues. Germline V gene data show CDR1 as SGHDN and CDR2 as FVKESK. Here the CDR3 DNA reads TGTACCAGCAGCCAAGATTGGACACCAACTAGCGCAGATACGCAGTATTTT. This sequence encodes CTSSQDWTPTSADTQYF.

V and J are TRBV27 and TRBJ2-1; 9 nucleotides align to TRBD2. The CDR3 is 13 residues long. In germline, CDR1 is MNHEY, CDR2 SMNVEV (reference sequence). The V and J ends lost 2 bases and 10 bases, in that order; junction bases with no gene match: 3. DNA of the CDR3: TGTGCCAGCAGTTTAGCGGGGGGGAAGGAGCAGTTCTTC. Its protein is CASSLAGGKEQFF.

This CDR3 is CASRGGERSTDTQYF. In DNA form, the CDR3 reads TGTGCCAGCAGGGGGGGGGAGCGGAGCACAGATACGCAGTATTTT. J is TRBJ2-3 and V is TRBV6-5; TRBD2 aligns across 7 bases. V lost 6 bases and J lost 0; bases outside the gene matches: 6. Germline lookup yields CDR1 MNHEY and CDR2 SVGAGI. This CDR3 region has 15 residues.

This clonotype is categorized as medium-sized (0.01 to 0.1%). This chain connects TRBV2 to TRBJ2-4; TRBD2 might be the D (5 bases). From germline, CDR1 is SNHLY and CDR2 FYNNEI. The CDR3 has 16 residues. With 3 bases removed from V and 1 base from J, the gap between germline ends came to 13 bases. DNA of the CDR3: TGTGCCAGCAGTGATGACCCCCGAGGGGCCAAAAACATTCAGTACTTC. Protein: CASSDDPRGAKNIQYF.

Of note for this clonotype: This clone may be a read error of a much larger clone one base away. The V gene is TRBV27, the J gene TRBJ1-2; weak D call: TRBD1 (6 bases). The germline V gene encodes CDR1 MNHEY and CDR2 SMNVEV (reference sequence). This CDR3 has 13 residues. CDR3 sequence: CASSRGRGYGHTF. The CDR3 region has the DNA TGTGCCAGCAGTCGTGGCAGGGGCTATGGCCACACCTTC.

This clonotype is judged medium-sized (0.01 to 0.1%). The V call is TRBV5-1, the J call TRBJ2-1, with TRBD1 matching 9 bases. Germline CDR1 is SGHRS and CDR2 is YFSETQ. The CDR3 has 15 residues. V lost 4 bases to trimming and J lost 3 bases; unmatched junction nucleotides: 5. The CDR3 region is CASSLTGGDYNEQFF. The DNA for the CDR3 is TGCGCCAGCAGCCTCACAGGGGGCGACTACAATGAGCAGTTCTTC.

Relative to its sample, this clonotype is large. This rearrangement joins TRBV29-1 to TRBJ2-1; either TRBD1 or TRBD2 may supply D (5 bases each). V was pared by 0 bases and J by 0 bases, with 18 bases between. CDR3 length: 18 amino acids. Germline values: CDR1 SQVTM, CDR2 ANQGSEA. This chain's CDR3 is CSVEDRSGRKSSYNEQFF. DNA for the CDR3: TGCAGCGTTGAAGATCGGTCGGGACGGAAAAGCTCCTACAATGAGCAGTTCTTC.

Within the sample, this clonotype is medium-sized. The rearrangement links TRBV4-1 to TRBJ2-1, with D perhaps given as TRBD1 or TRBD2 (6 bases each). The CDR3 loop spans 16 amino acids. Trimming removed 0 bases at V and 9 bases at J, with 18 bases between. The germline CDR1 and CDR2 sequences are MGHRA and YSYEKL. In DNA, the CDR3 is TGCGCCAGCAGCCAAGAGGGGCAAGGGGGGATGAGTGAGCAGTTCTTC. It specifies CASSQEGQGGMSEQFF.

On this clonotype itself: This may stem from a read error, because a much larger clone lies one nucleotide away. The rearrangement links TRBV19 to TRBJ1-2; 10 bases align to TRBD1. The germline CDR1 and CDR2 sequences are LNHDA and SQIVND (reference sequence). The CDR3 is 13 amino acids. CDR3 loop: CTSSGTGDLGYTF. The CDR3 DNA follows: TGTACCAGTAGCGGGACAGGGGATCTTGGCTACACCTTC.

This clonotype is medium-sized by share. V and J are TRBV28 and TRBJ2-7; D gene uncertain. The CDR3 sequence is 14 residues long. Germline values: CDR1 MDHEN, CDR2 SYDVKM. V gave up 2 bases and J gave up 2 bases, with 10 bases separating them. The CDR3 DNA reads as TGTGCCAGCAGTTTACTCAGGAACCCCTACGAGCAGTACTTC. This translates into CASSLLRNPYEQYF.